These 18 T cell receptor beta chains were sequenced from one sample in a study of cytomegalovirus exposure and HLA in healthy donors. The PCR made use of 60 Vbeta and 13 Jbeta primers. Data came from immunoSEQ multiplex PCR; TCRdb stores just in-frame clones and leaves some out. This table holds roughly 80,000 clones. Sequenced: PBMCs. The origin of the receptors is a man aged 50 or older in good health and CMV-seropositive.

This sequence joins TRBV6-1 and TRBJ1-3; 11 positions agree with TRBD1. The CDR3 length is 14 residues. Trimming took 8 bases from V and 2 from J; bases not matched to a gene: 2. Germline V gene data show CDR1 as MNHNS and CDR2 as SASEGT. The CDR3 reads CASWDRGAGNTIYF. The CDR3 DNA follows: TGTGCCAGCTGGGACAGGGGGGCTGGAAACACCATATATTTT.

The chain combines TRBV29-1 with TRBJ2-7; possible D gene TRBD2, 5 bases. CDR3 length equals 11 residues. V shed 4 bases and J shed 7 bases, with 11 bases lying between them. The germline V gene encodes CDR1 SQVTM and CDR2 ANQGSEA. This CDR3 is CSVAGFGEQYF. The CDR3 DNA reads TGCAGCGTTGCGGGATTCGGAGAGCAGTACTTC.

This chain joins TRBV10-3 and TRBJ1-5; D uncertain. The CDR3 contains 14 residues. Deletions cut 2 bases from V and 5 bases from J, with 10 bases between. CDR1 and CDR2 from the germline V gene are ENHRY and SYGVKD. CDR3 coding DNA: TGTGCCATCAGTGAGACGGGGATAGATCAGCCCCAGCATTTT. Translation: CAISETGIDQPQHF.

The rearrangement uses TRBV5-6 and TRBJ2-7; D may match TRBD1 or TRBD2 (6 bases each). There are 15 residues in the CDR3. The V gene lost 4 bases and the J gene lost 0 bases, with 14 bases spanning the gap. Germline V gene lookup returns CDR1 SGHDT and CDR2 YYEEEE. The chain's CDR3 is CASSKPGGGSYEQYV. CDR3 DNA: TGTGCCAGCAGCAAACCTGGAGGGGGCTCCTACGAGCAGTACGTC.

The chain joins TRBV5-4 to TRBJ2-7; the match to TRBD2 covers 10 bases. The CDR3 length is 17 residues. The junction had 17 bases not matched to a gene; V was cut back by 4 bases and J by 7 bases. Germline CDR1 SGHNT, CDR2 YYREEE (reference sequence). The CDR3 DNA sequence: TGTGCCAGCAGCCCCCCGGGTTGGCTAGCGGGAGCCCTGGAGCAGTACTTC. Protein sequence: CASSPPGWLAGALEQYF.

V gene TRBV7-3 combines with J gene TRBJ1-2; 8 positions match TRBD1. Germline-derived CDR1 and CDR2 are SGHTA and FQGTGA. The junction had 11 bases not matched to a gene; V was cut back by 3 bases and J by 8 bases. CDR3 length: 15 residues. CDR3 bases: TGTGCCAGCAGCTTGGGTCAGGGGGCCCAAGGGGGCTACACCTTC. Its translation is CASSLGQGAQGGYTF.

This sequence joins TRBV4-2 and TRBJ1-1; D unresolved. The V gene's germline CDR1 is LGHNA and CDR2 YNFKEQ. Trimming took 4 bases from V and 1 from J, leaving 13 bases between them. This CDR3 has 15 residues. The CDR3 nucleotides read TGTGCCAGCAGCCGTAGCATGGGGAGGAACACTGAAGCTTTCTTT. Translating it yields CASSRSMGRNTEAFF.

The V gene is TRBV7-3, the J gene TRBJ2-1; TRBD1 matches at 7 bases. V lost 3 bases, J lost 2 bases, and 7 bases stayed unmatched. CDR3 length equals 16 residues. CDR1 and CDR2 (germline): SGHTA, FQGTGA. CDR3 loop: CASSLGAGTAYNEQFF. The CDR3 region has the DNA TGTGCCAGCAGCTTGGGTGCAGGGACAGCCTACAATGAGCAGTTCTTC.

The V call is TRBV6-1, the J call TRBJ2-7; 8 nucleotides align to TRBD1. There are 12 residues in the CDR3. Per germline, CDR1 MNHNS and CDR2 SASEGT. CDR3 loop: CASSESGQGLRV. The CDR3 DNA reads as TGTGCCAGCAGTGAATCAGGACAGGGCCTCCGCGTC.

The CDR3, as DNA: TGTGCCAGCAGTTTAGGGTCTCGCGGGGGGGCGTACGAGCAGTACTTC. Translation gives CASSLGSRGGAYEQYF. V and J are TRBV28 and TRBJ2-7; 9 nucleotides align to TRBD2. Germline V lookup: CDR1 MDHEN, CDR2 SYDVKM. The junction had 9 bases not matched to a gene; V was cut back by 2 bases and J by 4 bases. The CDR3 is 16 amino acids.

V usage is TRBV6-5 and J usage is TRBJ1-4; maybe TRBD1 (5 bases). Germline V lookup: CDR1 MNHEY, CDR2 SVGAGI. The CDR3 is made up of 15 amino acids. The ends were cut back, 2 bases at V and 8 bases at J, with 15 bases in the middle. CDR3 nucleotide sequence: TGTGCCAGCAGTTACCAAGCAGGGTCAGGGGAAAAACTGTTTTTT. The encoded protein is CASSYQAGSGEKLFF.

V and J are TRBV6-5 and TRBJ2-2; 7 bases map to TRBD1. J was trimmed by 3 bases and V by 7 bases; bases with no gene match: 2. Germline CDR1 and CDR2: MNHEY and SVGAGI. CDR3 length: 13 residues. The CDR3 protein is CASMQGDTGELFF. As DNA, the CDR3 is TGTGCCAGCATGCAGGGGGACACCGGGGAGCTGTTTTTT.

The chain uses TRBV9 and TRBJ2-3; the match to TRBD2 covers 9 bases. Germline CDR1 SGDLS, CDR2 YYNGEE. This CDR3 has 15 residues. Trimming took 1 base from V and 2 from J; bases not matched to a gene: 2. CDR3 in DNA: TGTGCCAGCAGCGTAACTAGCGGGCACACAGATACGCAGTATTTT. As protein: CASSVTSGHTDTQYF.

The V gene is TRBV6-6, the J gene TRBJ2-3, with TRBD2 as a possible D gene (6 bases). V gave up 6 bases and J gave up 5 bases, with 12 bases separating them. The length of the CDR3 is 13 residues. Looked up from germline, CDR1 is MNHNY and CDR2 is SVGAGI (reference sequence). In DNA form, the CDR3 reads TGTGCCAGCAGGATGGGAGGAAAAGATACGCAGTATTTT. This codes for CASRMGGKDTQYF.

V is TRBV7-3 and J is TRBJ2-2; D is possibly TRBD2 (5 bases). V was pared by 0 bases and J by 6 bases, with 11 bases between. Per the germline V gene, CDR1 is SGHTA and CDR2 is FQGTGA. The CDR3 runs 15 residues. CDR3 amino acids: CASSLTGQEAGELFF. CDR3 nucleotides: TGTGCCAGCAGCTTAACTGGGCAGGAGGCCGGGGAGCTGTTTTTT.

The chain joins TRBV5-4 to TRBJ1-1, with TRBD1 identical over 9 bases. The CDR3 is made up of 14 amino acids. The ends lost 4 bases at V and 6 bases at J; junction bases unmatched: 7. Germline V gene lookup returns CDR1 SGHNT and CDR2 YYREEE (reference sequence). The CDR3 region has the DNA TGTGCCAGCAGCCCGAGGGGACAGGGTGCTGAAGCTTTCTTT. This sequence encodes CASSPRGQGAEAFF.

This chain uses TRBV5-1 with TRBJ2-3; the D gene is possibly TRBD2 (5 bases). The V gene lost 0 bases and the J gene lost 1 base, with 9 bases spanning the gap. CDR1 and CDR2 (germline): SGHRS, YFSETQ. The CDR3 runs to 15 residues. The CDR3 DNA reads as TGCGCCAGCAGCTTGGGGGGAGATGGCACAGATACGCAGTATTTT. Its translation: CASSLGGDGTDTQYF.

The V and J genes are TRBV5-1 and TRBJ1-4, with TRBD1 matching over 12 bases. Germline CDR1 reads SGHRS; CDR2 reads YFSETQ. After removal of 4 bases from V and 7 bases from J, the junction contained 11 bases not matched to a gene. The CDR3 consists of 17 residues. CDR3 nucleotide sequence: TGCGCCAGCAGCACTGGGACAGGGGGCGGTTCCGGTGAAAAACTGTTTTTT. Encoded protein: CASSTGTGGGSGEKLFF.